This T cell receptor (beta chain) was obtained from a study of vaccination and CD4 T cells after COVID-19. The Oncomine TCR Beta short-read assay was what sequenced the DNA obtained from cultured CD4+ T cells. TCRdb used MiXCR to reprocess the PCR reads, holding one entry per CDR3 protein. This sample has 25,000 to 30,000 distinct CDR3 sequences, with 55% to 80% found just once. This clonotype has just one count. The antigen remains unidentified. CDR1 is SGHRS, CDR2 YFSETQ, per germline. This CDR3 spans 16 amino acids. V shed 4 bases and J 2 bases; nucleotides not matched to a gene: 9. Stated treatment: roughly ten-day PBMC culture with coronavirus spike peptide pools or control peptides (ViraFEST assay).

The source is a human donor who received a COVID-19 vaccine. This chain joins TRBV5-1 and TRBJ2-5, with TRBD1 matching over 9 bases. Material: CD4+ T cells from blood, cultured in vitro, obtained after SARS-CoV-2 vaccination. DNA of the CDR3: TGCGCCAGCAGCCTTCAGGGACAGGGTAGACAAGAGACCCAGTACTTC. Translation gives CASSLQGQGRQETQYF.